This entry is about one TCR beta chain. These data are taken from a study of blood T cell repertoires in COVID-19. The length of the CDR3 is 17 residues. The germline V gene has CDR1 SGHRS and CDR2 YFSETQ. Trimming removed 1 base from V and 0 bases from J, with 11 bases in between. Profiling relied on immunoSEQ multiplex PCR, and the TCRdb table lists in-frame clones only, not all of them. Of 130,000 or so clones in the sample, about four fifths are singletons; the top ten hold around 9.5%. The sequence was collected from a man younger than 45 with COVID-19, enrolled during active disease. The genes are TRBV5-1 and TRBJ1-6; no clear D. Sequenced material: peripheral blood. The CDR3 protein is CASSLQHSGSYNSPLHF. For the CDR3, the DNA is TGCGCCAGCAGCTTGCAACACTCGGGCTCCTATAATTCACCCCTCCACTTT.